A selection of T cell receptor beta chains follows, all from one sample in a study of CD8 T cells in ankylosing spondylitis. TCRdb fed the 5' RACE reads into MiXCR, producing one record per CDR3 protein. The table shows fewer than 650,000 distinct CDR3 sequences, with roughly 13% occurring only once. The sequenced sample consisted of blood, either unsorted or a sorted T cell fraction (not recorded which). These TCRs come from a male donor with ankylosing spondylitis. Both conserved end residues are part of each CDR3.

V | CDR3
TRBV7-9 | CASSSQGGITEAFF
TRBV11-2 | CASSLGTPGEQFF
TRBV4-1 | CASSQDSNIATAYQPQHF
TRBV7-9 | CASSLGKTGVLGDTQYF
TRBV24-1 | CATSDRTSGTYNEQFF
TRBV12-3/TRBV12-4 | CASSGSRGTNSPLHF
TRBV20-1 | CSATSTGTNEKLFF
TRBV27 | CASSLRGNQETQYF
TRBV10-1 | CASTPTRGSEAFF
TRBV29-1 | CSVFNYGYTF
TRBV14 | CASSLGQGGGSPLHF
TRBV19 | CASSERTSGRTGELFF
TRBV4-2 | CASSQGTVSYEQYF
TRBV20-1 | CSAIRYTEAFF
TRBV7-2 | CASSARFGNQPQHF
TRBV21-1 | CASSKPGRQVGELFF
TRBV6-1 | CATARNRVDTEAFF
TRBV2 | CASSLLSSSTGELFF
TRBV6-5 | CASSSLPLSGRSYNEQFF
TRBV5-1 | CASRDRTDQPQHF
TRBV25-1 | CASSDQGLPGNEQFF
TRBV10-3 | CAISESGRVNTGELFF
TRBV27 | CASSLLGVNTQYF
TRBV5-4 | CASSPRPGAGTEAFF
TRBV12-3/TRBV12-4 | CASSRGQGTTNEKLFF
TRBV19 | CASSTSRFSYEQYF
TRBV7-9 | CATLRGAGMNTEAFF
TRBV20-1 | CSVGGGGADTYNEQFF
TRBV12-3/TRBV12-4 | CASGKTGAGNTEAFF
TRBV4-1 | CASSQLLAGYNEQFF
TRBV12-3/TRBV12-4 | CASSVRGNEKLFF
TRBV15 | CATSRGGWDRNTGELFF
TRBV7-7 | CASSPRQGATGELFF
TRBV5-1 | CASSPGGSGDYNEQFF
TRBV11-2 | CASSSQGRGEGSYNEQFF
TRBV5-1 | CASSFRLAGETQYF
TRBV2 | CASSDLRTGASTDTQYF
TRBV29-1 | CSVIGPPNTEAFF
TRBV29-1 | CSVGDSQNSGANVLTF
TRBV7-2 | CASSLAGTVDTNEQFF
TRBV6-2/TRBV6-3 | CASSLAGLPYNEQFF
TRBV5-1 | CASSLLRGGYNEQFF
TRBV20-1 | CSARDWADQETQYF
TRBV20-1 | CSASPPSGLAGVRDIQYF
TRBV6-6 | CATGTSGRGEQYF
TRBV4-2 | CASSQDIRGQGAGNTIYF
TRBV4-2 | CASSHRELGIDEQFF